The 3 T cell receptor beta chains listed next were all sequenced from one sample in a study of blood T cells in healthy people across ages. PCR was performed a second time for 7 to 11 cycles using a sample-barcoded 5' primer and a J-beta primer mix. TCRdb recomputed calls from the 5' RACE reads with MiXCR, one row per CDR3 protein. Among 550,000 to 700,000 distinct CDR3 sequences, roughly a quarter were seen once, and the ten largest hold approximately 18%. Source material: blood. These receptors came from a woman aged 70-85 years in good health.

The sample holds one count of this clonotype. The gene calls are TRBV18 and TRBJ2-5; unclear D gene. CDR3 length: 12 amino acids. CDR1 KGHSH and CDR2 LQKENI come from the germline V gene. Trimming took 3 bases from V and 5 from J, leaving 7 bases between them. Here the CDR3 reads CASSPAFETQYF. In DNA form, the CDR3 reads TGTGCCAGCTCACCGGCTTTTGAGACCCAGTACTTC.

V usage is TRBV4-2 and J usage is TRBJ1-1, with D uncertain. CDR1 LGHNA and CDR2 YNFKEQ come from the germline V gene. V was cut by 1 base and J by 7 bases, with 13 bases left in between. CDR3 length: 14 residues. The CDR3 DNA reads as TGTGCCAGCAGCCAAGGGGAGAGGAACCTTGAAGCTTTCTTT. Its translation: CASSQGERNLEAFF.

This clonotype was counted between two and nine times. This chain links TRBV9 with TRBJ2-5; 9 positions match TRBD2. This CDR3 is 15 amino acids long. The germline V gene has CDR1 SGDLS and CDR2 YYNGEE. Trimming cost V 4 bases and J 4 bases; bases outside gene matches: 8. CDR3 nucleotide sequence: TGTGCCAGCAGCCCGTCACCAGCGGGGGGAGAGACCCAGTACTTC. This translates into CASSPSPAGGETQYF.